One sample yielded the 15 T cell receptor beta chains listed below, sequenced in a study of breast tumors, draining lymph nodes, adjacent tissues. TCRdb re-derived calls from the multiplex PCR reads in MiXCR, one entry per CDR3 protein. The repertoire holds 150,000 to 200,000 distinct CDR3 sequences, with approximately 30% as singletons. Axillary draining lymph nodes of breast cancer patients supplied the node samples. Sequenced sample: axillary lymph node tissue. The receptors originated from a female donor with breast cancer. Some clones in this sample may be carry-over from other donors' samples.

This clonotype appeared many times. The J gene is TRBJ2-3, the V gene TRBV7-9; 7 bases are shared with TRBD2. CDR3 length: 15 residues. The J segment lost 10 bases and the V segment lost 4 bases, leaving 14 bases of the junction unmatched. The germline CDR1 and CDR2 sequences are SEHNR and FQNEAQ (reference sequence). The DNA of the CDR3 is TGTGCCAGCAGCTCCGATGGTGGGGGACTAATACCGCAGTATTTT. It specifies CASSSDGGGLIPQYF.

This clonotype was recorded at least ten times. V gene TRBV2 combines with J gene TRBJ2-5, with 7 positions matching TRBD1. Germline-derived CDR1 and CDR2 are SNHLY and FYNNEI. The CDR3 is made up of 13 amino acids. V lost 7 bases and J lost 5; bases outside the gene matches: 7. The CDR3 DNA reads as TGTGCCAGCAATCGACAGGGAAGCGAGACCCAGTACTTC. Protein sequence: CASNRQGSETQYF.

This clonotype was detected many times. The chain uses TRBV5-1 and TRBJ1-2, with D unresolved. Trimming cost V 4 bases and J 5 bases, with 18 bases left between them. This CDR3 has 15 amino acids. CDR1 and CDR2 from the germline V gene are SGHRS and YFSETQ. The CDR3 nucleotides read TGCGCCAGCAGCCTAAGACTAGAGACCCAATATGGCTACACCTTC. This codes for CASSLRLETQYGYTF.

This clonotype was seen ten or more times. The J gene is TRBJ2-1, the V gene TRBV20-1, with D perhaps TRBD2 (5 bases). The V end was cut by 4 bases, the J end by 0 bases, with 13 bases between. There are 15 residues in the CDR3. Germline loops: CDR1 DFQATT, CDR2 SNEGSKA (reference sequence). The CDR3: CSAIVAISSYNEQFF. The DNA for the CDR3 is TGCAGTGCTATTGTAGCGATCAGCTCCTACAATGAGCAGTTCTTC.

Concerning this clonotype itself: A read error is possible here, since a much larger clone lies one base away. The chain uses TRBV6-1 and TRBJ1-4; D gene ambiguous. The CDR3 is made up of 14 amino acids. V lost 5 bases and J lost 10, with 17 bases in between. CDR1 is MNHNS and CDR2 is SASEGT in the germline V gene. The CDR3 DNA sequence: TGTGCCAGCAGTCAAGACGCGGTCAGTGGAAAACTGTTTTTT. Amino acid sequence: CASSQDAVSGKLFF.

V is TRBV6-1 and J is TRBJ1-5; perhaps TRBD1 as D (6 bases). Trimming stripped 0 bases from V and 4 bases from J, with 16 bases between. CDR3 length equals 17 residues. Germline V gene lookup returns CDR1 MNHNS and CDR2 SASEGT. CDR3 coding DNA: TGTGCCAGCAGTGAAGCAGGGGGACTAGGGGGGAATCAGCCCCAGCATTTT. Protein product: CASSEAGGLGGNQPQHF.

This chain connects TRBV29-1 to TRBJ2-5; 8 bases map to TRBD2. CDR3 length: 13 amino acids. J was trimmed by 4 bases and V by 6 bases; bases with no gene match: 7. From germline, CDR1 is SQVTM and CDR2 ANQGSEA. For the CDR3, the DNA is TGCAGCGTCCTGGCGCTAGCGGGAGAGACCCAGTACTTC. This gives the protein CSVLALAGETQYF.

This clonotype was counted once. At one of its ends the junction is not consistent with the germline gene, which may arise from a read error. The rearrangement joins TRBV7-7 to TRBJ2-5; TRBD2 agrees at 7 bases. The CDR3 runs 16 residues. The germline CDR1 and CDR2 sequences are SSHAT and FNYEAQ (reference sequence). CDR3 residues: CASSLEAGWGVETQYF. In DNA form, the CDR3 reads TGTGCTAGCAGCTTAGAAGCGGGATGGGGAGTAGAGACCCAGTACTTC.

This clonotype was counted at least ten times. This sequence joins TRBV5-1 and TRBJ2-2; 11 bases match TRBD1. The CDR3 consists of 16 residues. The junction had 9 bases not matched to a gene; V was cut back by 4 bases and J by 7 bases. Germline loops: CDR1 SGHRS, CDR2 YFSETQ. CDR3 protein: CASSSGQGAVGGELFF. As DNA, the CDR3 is TGCGCCAGCAGCAGTGGACAGGGGGCTGTTGGCGGGGAGCTGTTTTTT. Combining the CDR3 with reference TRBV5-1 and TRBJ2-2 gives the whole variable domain KAGVTQTPRYLIKTRGQQVTLSCSPISGHRSVSWYQQTPGQGLQFLFEYFSETQRNKGNFPGRFSGRQFSNSRSEMNVSTLELGDSALYLCASSSGQGAVGGELFFGEGSRLTVL.

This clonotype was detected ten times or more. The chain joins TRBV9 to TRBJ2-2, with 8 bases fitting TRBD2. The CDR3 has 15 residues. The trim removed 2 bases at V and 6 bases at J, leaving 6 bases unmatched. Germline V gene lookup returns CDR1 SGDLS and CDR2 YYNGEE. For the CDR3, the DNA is TGTGCCAGCAGCGTCGGGACTAGTGGGTCCGGGGAGCTGTTTTTT. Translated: CASSVGTSGSGELFF.

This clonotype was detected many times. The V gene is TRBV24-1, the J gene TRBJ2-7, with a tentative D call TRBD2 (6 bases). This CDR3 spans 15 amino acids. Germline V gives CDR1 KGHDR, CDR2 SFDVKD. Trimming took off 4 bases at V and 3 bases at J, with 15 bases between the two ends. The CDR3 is CATSDGGSAVYEQYF. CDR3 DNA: TGTGCCACCAGTGACGGGGGTAGCGCGGTCTACGAGCAGTACTTC.

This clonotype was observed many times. CDR3 bases: TGTGCCAGCAGCTTGGACGTCGGGTTGAACTATGGCTACACCTTC. This codes for CASSLDVGLNYGYTF. The V and J genes are TRBV5-8 and TRBJ1-2; no firm D call. The CDR3 is 15 residues long. Trimming shortened V by 0 bases and J by 2 bases, and 11 bases separated the two germline ends. Germline CDR1 SGHTS, CDR2 YDEGEE. The full variable domain, in which reference TRBV5-8 and TRBJ1-2 provide the parts outside the CDR3, is EAGVTQSPTHLIKTRGQQATLRCSPISGHTSVYWYQQALGLGLQFLLWYDEGEERNRGNFPPRFSGRQFPNYSSELNVNALELEDSALYLCASSLDVGLNYGYTFGSGTRLTVV.

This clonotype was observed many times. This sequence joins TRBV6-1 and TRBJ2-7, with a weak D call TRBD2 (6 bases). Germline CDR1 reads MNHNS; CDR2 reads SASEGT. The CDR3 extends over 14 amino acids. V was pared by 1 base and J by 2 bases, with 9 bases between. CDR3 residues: CASSEGRGPYEQYF. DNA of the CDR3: TGTGCCAGCAGTGAAGGGCGGGGTCCCTACGAGCAGTACTTC.

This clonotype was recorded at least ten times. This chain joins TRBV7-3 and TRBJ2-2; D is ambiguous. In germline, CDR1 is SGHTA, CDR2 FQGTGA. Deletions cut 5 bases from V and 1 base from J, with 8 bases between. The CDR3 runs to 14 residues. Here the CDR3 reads CASSPYKNTGELFF. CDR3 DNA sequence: TGTGCCAGCAGCCCATACAAGAACACCGGGGAGCTGTTTTTT.

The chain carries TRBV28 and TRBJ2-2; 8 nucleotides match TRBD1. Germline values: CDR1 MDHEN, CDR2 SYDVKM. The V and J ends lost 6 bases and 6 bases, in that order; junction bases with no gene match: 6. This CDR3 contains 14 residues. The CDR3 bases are TGTGCCAGCAGCCAGTCACAGGGGGCCGGGGAGCTGTTTTTT. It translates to CASSQSQGAGELFF. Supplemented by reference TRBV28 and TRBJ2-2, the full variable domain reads DVKVTQSSRYLVKRTGEKVFLECVQDMDHENMFWYRQDPGLGLRLIYFSYDVKMKEKGDIPEGYSVSREKKERFSLILESASTNQTSMYLCASSQSQGAGELFFGEGSRLTVL.